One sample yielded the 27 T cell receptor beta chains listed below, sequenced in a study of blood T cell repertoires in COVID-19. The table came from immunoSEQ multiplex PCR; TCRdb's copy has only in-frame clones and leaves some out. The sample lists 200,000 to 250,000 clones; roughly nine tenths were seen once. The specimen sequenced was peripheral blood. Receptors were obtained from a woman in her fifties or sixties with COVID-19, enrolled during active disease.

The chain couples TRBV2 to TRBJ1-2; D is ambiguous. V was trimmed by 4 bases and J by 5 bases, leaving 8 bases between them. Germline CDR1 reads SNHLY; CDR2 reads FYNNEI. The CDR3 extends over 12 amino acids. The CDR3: CASSVSRYGYTF. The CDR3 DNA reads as TGTGCCAGCAGTGTCTCTAGGTATGGCTACACCTTC. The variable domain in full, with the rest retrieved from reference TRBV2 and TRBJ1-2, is EPEVTQTPSHQVTQMGQEVILRCVPISNHLYFYWYRQILGQKVEFLVSFYNNEISEKSEIFDDQFSVERPDGSNFTLKIRSTKLEDSAMYFCASSVSRYGYTFGSGTRLTVV.

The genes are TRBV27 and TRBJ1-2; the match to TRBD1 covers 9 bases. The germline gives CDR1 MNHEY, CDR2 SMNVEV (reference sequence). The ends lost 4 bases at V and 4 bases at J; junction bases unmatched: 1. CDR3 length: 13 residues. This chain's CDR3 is CASSWDRAYGYTF. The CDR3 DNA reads TGTGCCAGCAGTTGGGACAGGGCCTATGGCTACACCTTC.

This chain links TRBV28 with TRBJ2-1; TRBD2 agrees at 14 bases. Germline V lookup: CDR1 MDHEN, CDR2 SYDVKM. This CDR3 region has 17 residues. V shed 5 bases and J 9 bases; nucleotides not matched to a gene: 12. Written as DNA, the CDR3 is TGTGCCAGCAGTCCTCTGACTAGCGGGGGGGCGATGGGTGAGCAGTTCTTC. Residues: CASSPLTSGGAMGEQFF. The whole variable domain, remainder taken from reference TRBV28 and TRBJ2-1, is DVKVTQSSRYLVKRTGEKVFLECVQDMDHENMFWYRQDPGLGLRLIYFSYDVKMKEKGDIPEGYSVSREKKERFSLILESASTNQTSMYLCASSPLTSGGAMGEQFFGPGTRLTVL.

The DNA of the CDR3 is TGTGCCAGCAGCGTTCGGGAGGGGAGCACCGGGGAGCTGTTTTTT. As protein: CASSVREGSTGELFF. This rearrangement joins TRBV9 to TRBJ2-2, with TRBD2 identical over 8 bases. Trimming took 2 bases from V and 4 from J; bases not matched to a gene: 4. The germline V gene encodes CDR1 SGDLS and CDR2 YYNGEE. The CDR3 has 15 residues.

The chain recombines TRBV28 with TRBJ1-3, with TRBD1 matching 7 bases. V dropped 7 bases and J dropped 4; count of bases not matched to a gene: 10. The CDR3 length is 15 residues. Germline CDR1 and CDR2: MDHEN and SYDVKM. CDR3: CASTSSKQGGNTIYF. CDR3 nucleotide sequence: TGTGCCAGCACCTCCTCAAAACAGGGGGGAAACACCATATATTTT.

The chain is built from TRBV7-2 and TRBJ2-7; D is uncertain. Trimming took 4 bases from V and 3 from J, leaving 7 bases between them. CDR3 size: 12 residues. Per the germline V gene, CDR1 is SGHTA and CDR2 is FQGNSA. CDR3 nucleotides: TGTGCCAGCAGCTCGGAGAGCTACGAGCAGTACTTC. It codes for CASSSESYEQYF.

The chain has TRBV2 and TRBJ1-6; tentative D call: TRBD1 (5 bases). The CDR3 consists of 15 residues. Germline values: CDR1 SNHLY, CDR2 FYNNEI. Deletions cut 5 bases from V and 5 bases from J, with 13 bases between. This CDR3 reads CASSFSGVDNSPLHF. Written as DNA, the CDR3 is TGTGCCAGCAGTTTCTCGGGGGTGGATAATTCACCCCTCCACTTT. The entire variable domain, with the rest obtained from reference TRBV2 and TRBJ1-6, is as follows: EPEVTQTPSHQVTQMGQEVILRCVPISNHLYFYWYRQILGQKVEFLVSFYNNEISEKSEIFDDQFSVERPDGSNFTLKIRSTKLEDSAMYFCASSFSGVDNSPLHFGNGTRLTVT.

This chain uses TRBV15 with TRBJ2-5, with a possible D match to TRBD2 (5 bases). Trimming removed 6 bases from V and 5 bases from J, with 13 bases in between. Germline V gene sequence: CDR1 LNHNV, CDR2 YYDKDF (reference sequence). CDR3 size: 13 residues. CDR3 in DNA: TGTGCCACCAGTGAAGGGCGGGTGGAGACCCAGTACTTC. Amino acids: CATSEGRVETQYF.

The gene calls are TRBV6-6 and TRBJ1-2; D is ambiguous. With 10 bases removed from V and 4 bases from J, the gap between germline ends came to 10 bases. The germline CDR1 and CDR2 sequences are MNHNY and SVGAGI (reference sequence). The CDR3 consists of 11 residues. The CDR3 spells CATLGVYGYTF. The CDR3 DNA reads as TGTGCCACCCTTGGAGTCTATGGCTACACCTTC.

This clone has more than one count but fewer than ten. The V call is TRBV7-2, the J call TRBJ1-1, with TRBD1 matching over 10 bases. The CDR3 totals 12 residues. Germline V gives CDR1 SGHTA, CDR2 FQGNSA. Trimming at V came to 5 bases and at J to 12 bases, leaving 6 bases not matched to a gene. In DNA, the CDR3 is TGTGCCAGCAGCCTGGACAGGGGGGAGACTTTCTTT. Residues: CASSLDRGETFF.

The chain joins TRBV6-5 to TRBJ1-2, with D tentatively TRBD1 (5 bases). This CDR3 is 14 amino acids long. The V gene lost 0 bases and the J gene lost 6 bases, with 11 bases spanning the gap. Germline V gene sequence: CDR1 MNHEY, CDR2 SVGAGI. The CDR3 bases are TGTGCCAGCAGTTACTCGTCCGGCAGGGATGGCTACACCTTC. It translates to CASSYSSGRDGYTF.

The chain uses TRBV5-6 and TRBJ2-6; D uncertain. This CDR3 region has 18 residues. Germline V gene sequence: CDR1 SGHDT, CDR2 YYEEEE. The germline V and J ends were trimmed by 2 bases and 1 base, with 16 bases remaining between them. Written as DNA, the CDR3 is TGTGCCAGCAGCTTAGGAGAGTTACGTCTTTCTGGGGCCAACGTCCTGACTTTC. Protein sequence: CASSLGELRLSGANVLTF.

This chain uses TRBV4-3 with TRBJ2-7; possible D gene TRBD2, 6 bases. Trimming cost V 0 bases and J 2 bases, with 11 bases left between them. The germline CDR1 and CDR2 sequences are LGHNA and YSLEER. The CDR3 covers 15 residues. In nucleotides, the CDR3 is TGCGCCAGCAGCCAAGATCGGGGGAGTGCCTACGAGCAGTACTTC. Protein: CASSQDRGSAYEQYF.

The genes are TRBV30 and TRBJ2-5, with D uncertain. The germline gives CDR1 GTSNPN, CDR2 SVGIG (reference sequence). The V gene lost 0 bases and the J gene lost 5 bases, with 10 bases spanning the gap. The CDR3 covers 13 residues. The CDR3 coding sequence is TGTGCCTGGAGTGTAGAAGCGCGGGAGACCCAGTACTTC. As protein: CAWSVEARETQYF. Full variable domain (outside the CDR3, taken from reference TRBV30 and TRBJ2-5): SQTIHQWPATLVQPVGSPLSLECTVEGTSNPNLYWYRQAAGRGLQLLFYSVGIGQISSEVPQNLSASRPQDRQFILSSKKLLLSDSGFYLCAWSVEARETQYFGPGTRLLVL.

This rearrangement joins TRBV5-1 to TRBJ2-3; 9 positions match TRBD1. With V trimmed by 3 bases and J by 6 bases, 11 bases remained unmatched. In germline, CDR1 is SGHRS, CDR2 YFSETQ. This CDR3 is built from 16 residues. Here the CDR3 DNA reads TGCGCCAGCAGCTCTTTCTTAGGACAGGGGTTGGATACGCAGTATTTT. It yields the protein CASSSFLGQGLDTQYF.

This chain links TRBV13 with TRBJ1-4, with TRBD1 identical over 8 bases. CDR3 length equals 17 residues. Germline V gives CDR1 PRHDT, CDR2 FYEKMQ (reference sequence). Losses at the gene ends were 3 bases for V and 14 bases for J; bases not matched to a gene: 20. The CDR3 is CASSLRAAGGSQGQLFF. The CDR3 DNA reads TGTGCCAGCAGCTTGCGGGCCGCAGGGGGCTCCCAGGGTCAGCTGTTTTTT.

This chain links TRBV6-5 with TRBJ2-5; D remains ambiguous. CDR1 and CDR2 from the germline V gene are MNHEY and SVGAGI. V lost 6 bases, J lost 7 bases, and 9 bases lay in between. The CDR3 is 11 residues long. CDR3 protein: CASSKRGTQYF. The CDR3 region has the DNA TGTGCCAGCAGCAAAAGAGGGACCCAGTACTTC.

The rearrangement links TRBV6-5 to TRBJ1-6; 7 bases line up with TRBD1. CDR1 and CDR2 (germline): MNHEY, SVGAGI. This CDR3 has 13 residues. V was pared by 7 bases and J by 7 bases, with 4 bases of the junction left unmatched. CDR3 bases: TGTGCCAGCACATCGACAGGGAATTCACCCCTCCACTTT. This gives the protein CASTSTGNSPLHF.

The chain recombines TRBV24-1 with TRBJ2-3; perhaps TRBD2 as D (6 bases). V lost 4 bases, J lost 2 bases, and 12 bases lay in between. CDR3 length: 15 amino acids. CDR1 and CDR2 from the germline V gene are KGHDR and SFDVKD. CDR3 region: CATSDPGEYTDTQYF. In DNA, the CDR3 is TGTGCCACCAGTGACCCGGGGGAATACACAGATACGCAGTATTTT.

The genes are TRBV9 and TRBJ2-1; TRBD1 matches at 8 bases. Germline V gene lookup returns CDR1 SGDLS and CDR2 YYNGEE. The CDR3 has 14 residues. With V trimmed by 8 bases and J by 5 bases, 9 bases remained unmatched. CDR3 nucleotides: TGTGCCAGTACCAGGACAGGGAACAACAATGAGCAGTTCTTC. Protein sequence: CASTRTGNNNEQFF. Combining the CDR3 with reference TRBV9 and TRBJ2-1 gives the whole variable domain DSGVTQTPKHLITATGQRVTLRCSPRSGDLSVYWYQQSLDQGLQFLIQYYNGEERAKGNILERFSAQQFPDLHSELNLSSLELGDSALYFCASTRTGNNNEQFFGPGTRLTVL.

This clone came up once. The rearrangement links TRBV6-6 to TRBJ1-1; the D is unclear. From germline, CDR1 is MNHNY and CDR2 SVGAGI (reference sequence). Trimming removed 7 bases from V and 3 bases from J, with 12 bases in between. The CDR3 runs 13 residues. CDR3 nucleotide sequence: TGTGCCAGCACAGTACAGATTTACACTGAAGCTTTCTTT. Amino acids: CASTVQIYTEAFF.

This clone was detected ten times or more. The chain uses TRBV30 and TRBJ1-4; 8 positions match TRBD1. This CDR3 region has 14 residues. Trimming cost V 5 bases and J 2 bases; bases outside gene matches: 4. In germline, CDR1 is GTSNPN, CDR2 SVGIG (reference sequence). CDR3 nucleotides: TGTGCCTGGTCTAGACAGGGGACTAATGAAAAACTGTTTTTT. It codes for CAWSRQGTNEKLFF.

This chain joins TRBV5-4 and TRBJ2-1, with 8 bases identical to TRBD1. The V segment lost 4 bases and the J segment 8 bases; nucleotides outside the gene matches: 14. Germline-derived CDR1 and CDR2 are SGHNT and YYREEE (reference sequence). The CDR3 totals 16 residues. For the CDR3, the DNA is TGTGCCAGCAGCAGAGGCCCCAGGGGGCGAAACTATGAGCAGTTCTTC. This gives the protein CASSRGPRGRNYEQFF.

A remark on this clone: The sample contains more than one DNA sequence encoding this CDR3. CDR3 sequence: CAWSARGGDTQYF. As DNA, the CDR3 is TGTGCCTGGAGTGCCCGAGGGGGCGATACGCAGTATTTT. The chain has TRBV30 and TRBJ2-3; 7 nucleotides agree with TRBD1. Unmatched junction bases numbered 4, after V lost 1 base and J lost 6 bases. The CDR3 extends over 13 amino acids. CDR1 is GTSNPN, CDR2 SVGIG, per germline (reference sequence).

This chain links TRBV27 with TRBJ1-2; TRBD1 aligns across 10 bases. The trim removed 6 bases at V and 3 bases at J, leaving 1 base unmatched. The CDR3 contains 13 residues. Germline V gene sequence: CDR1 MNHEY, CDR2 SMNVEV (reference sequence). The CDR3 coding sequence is TGTGCCAGCAGCGGACAGGGGGACTATGGCTACACCTTC. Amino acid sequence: CASSGQGDYGYTF.

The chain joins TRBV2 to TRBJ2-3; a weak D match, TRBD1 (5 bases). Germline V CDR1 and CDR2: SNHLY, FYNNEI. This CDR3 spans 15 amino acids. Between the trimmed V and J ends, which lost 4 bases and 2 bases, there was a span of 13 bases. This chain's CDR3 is CASSGTTVITDTQYF. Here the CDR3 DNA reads TGTGCCAGCAGTGGGACGACAGTTATCACAGATACGCAGTATTTT.

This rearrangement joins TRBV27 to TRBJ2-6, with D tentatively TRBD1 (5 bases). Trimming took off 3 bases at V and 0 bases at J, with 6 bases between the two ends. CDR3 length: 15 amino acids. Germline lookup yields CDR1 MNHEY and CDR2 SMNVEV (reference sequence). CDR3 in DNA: TGTGCCAGCAGTTTGGGGCCCTCTGGGGCCAACGTCCTGACTTTC. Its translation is CASSLGPSGANVLTF. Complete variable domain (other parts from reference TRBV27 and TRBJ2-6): EAQVTQNPRYLITVTGKKLTVTCSQNMNHEYMSWYRQDPGLGLRQIYYSMNVEVTDKGDVPEGYKVSRKEKRNFPLILESPSPNQTSLYFCASSLGPSGANVLTFGAGSRLTVL.